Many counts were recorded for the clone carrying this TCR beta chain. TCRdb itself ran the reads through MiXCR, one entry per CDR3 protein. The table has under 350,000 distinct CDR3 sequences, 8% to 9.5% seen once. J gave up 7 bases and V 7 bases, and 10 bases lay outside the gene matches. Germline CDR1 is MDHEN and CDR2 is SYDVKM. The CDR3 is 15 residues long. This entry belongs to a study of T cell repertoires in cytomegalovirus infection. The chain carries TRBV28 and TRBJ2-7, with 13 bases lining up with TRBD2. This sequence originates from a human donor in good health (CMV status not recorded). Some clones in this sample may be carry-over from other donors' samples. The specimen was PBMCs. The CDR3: CASTRTSGRWGEQYF. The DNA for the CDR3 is TGTGCCAGCACCCGGACTAGCGGGAGATGGGGAGAGCAGTACTTC.